Here is one T cell receptor (beta chain) with its context. Its binding antigen is unknown. Per-nucleotide qualities are absent, and no much larger clonotype sits a single base away. TCR beta rearrangements were amplified from genomic DNA isolated from peripheral blood, not from sorted cells or RNA. The data derive from a study of T cell repertoires in aging, cancer and after chemotherapy (dated by TCRdb to 2018 to 2020). In the study overall: The donors fell into six age groups ranging from 30 or younger to 70 or older, and each group had at least three individuals. TCR repertoires from healthy donor controls were recorded over periods of several months to years and showed clear clonal overlap between repeated samplings. The full dataset contained about 10 million TCR reads. Peripheral blood TCR beta repertoires from healthy donors and cancer patients were profiled to examine immunoaging and T cell reconstitution after chemotherapy. The cohort comprised around 210 cancer patients, 90 to 94 with hematological and approximately 120 with solid cancers, plus 95 healthy donors as a reference group. Broader findings and caveats from the paper: Significantly lower blood TCR diversity and higher clonality were observed in untreated patients with hematological or solid cancers than in age-matched healthy donors. In both cancer cohorts, the median generation probability rose over the chemotherapy interval, which suggests that the repertoire was reconstituted through rebound thymic output. According to the authors, the repertoire data do not allow conclusions to be drawn about immunological memory after chemotherapy. In healthy donors, the decline in TCR diversity with age was mainly due to loss of richness, whereas in cancer patients loss of evenness also played a role.

Rearranged TRB sequences spanning V, D and J segments were amplified by multiplex touch-down PCR using a mixed TRB-A/B primer pool. Illumina adapters and sample indices were attached to the amplicons through two consecutive PCR reactions run with Phusion HS II polymerase. Amplicons were gel-purified with the NucleoSpin Gel and PCR Clean-up kit, then checked with Qubit and an Agilent 2100 Bioanalyzer. The libraries were sequenced on an Illumina MiSeq with 600-cycle, single-indexed, paired-end runs. The original pipeline was this. Processing of the TRB sequences was carried out with MiXCR versions 2.12 and 3.0.5. Each unique CDR3 nucleotide sequence was counted as one clone, and only productive sequences with at least two reads were retained. The repertoire metrics were Shannon diversity, evenness, clonality (calculated as one minus evenness), and diversity profiles parameterized by alpha from 0 to 5. The IGoR algorithm was used to calculate generation probabilities of clones in the paired pre- and post-chemotherapy samples. The raw public data were reprocessed by TCRdb itself: fastp quality trimming at Q25, MiXCR clonotype calling, in-frame beta chains only. Rows are combined by CDR3 protein, so each entry shows the most common genes and DNA. The V and J calls reflect TCRdb's pipeline rather than the authors' work. The sample includes about 10,000 distinct CDR3 sequences, with approximately 35% observed a single time. 8% to 10% of the sample is in the top ten clones.

Measured from the cysteine to the phenylalanine, the CDR3 is 14 residues long. The entry retains the CDR3 DNA only, 42 bases that are in frame from base 1. V is trimmed back by 7 bases and J by 3 bases, and the junction contains 8 bases that no gene match accounts for. Reading the germline V gene gives CDR1 MNHEY and CDR2 SVGAGI. The sequencing sample was made of blood. The sequence is built from TRBV6-5 and TRBJ1-1; 7 nucleotides in the junction match TRBD1. The TCR originated in a human donor in good health. CDR3 reads: CASTPTGDYTEAFF. The nucleotide sequence is given as TGTGCCAGCACCCCTACAGGGGACTACACTGAAGCTTTCTTT.